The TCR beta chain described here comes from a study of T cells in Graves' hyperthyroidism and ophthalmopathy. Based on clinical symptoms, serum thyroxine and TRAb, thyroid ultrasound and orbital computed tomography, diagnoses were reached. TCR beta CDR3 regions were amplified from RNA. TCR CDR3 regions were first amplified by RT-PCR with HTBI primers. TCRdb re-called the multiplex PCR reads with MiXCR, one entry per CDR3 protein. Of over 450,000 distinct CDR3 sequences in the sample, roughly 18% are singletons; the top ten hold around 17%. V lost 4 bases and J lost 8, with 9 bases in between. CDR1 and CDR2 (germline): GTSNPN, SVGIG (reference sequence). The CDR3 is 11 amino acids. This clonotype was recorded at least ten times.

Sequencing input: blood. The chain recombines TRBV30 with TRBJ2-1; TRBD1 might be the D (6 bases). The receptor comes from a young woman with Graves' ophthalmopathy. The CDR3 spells CAWMTGHEQFF. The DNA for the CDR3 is TGTGCCTGGATGACAGGACATGAGCAGTTCTTC.